A single T cell receptor (beta chain) is shown here with its context. As yet, its antigen is unknown. These data are taken from a study of siplizumab effects on memory and regulatory T cells. Whole-study findings and limits: Mappable alloreactive CD4+ clones were on average 68.8% Treg-derived with siplizumab, less than 30% in controls. In siplizumab cultures, the suppressive function of proliferating Tregs remained unconfirmed.

Germline CDR1 MNHEY, CDR2 SVGAGI. The CDR3 has 14 amino acids. Trimming left V 0 bases short and J 4 bases short, with 9 bases between. Per sample, 90,000 to 100,000 TCR templates were assayed. The repertoire was sequenced with immunoSEQ multiplex PCR; TCRdb's copy has only in-frame clones and lacks some. The repertoire holds some 75,000 clones, with roughly 93% as singletons. The TCR was taken from a human donor in good health. This chain joins TRBV6-5 and TRBJ1-1, with a possible D match to TRBD1 (5 bases). Sequenced input: CD8+ T cells sorted from blood. The CDR3 loop reads CASSYSQGPTEAFF. CDR3 coding DNA: TGTGCCAGCAGTTACTCGCAGGGTCCCACTGAAGCTTTCTTT.